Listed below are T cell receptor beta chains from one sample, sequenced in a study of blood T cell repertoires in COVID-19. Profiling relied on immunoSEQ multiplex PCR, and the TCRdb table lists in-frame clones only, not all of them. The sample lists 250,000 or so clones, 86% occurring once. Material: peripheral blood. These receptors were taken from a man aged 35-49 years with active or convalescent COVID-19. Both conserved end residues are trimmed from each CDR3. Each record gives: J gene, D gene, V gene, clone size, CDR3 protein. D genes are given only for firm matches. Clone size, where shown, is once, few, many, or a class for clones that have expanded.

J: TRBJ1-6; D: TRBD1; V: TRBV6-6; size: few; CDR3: ASSPPFGTGDGNSPLH
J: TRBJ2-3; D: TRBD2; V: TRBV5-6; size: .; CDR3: ASSHGTSGAADTQY
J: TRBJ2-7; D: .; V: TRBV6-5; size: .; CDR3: ASTQGSGGEY
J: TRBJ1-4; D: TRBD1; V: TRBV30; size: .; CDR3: AWSPRGVWGTNEKLF
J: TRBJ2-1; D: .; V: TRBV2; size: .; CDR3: ASSDRGSPYNEQF
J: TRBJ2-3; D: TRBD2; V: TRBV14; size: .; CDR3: ASSQQTSGNTDTQY
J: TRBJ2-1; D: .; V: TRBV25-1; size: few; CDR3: ASSPISYLSNNEQF
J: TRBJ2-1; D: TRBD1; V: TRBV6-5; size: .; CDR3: ASSYDRGHNEQF
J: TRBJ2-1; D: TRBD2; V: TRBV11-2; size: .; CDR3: ASSSPTSGSPSSYNEQF
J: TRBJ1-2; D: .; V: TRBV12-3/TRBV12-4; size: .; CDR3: ASSSGGLYGYT
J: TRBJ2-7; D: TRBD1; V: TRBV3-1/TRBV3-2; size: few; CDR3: ASSQSTGGFHEQY
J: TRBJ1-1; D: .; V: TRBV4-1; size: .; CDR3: ASSQGRMNTEAF
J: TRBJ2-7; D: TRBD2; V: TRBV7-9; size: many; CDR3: ASSSWTSSYEQY
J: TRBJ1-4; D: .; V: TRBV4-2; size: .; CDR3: ASSQGPGEWGEKLF
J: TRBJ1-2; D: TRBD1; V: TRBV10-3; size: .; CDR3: AIRGDRESYGYT
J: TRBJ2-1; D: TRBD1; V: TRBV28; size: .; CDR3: ASSSGGRGNEQF
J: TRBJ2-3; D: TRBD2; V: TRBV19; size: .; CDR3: ASSNGLAGGLDTQY
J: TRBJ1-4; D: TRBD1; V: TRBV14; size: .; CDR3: ASSQETGTNEKLF
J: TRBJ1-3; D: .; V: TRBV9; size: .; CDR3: ASEGGNTIY
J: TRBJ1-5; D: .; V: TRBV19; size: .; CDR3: ASSIVTAEESNQPQH
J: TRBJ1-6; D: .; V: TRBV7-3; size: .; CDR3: ASSPSGGENSPLH
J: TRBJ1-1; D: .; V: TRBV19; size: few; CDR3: ASSSGGNTEAF
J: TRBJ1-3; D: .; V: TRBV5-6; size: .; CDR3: ASSLDLGGPSSGNTIY
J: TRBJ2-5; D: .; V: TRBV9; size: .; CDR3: ASSVAPGGGRETQY
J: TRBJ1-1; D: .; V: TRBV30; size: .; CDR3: AWRARGDTEAF
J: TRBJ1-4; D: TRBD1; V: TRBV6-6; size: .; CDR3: ASSEPTGAGEKLF
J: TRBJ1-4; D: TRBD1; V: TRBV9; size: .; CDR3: ASSAQGEKLF
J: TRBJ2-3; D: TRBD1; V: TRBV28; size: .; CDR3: ASSPLDRGDTDTQY
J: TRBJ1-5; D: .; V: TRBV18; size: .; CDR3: ASSPSPSGVSGSNQPQR
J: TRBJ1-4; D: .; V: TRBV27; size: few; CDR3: ATKAGDEKLF
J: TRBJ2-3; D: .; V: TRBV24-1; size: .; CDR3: ATSLASYDTDTQY
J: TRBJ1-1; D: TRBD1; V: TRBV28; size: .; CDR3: ASKLTGLNTEAF
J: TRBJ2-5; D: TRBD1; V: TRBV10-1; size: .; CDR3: ASIPGQGQRGETQY
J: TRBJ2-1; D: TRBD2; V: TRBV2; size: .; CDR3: ASRRGGSSYNEQF
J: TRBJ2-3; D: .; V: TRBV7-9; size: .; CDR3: ASSLRDSATDTQY
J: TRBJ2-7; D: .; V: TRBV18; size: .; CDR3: ASSQTSYEQY
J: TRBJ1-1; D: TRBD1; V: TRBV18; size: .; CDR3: ASSPDRVAEAF
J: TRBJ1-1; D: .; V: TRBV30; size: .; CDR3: AWSVQGNTEAF
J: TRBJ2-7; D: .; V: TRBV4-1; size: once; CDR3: ASSQVGPGGDSYEQY
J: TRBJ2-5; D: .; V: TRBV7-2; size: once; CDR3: ASSLDWAAQY
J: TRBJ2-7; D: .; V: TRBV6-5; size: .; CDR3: ASSYSRVHEQY
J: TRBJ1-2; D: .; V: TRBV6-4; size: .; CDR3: ASSDSGGYGYT
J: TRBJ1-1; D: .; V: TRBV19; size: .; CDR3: ASSSKINTEAF
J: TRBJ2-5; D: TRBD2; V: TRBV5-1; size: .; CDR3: ASSLGSSGSQETQY
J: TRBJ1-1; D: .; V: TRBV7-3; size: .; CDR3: ASSNGHRGNTEAF
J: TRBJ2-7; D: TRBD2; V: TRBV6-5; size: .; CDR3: ASKTSGGYEQY
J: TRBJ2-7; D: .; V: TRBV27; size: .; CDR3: ASSLGDGLTYEQY
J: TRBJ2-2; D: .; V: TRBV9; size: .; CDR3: ASSVTSGGPLTGELF
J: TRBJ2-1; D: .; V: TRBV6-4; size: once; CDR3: ASSDTPGYNEQF